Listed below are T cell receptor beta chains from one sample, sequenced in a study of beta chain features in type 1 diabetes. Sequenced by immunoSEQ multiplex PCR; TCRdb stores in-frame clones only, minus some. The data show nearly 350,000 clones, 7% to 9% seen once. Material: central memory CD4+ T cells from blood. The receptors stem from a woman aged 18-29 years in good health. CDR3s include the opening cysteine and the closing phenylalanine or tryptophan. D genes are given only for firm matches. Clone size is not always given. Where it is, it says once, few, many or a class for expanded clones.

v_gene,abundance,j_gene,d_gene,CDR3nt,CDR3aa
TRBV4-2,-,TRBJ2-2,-,TGTGCCAGCAGCCAACCGCTCTCAGGCGACACCGGGGAGCTGTTTTTT,CASSQPLSGDTGELFF
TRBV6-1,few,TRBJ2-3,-,TGTGCCAGCAGTCTAGGGTCCTTACAAGCCTATACGCAGTATTTT,CASSLGSLQAYTQYF
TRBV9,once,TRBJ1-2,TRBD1,TGTGCCAGCAGCCCAGGGACAGGCGACGGCTACACCTTC,CASSPGTGDGYTF
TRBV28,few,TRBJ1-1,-,TGTGCCAGCAGTCAGCAGTGGCCTGAAGCTTTCTTT,CASSQQWPEAFF
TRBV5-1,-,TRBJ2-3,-,TGCGCCAGCAGCTCCGGTGGCACAGATACGCAGTATTTT,CASSSGGTDTQYF
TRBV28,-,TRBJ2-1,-,TGTGCCAGCAGCCCAGAACTCGCGGATGTCAATGAGCAGTTCTTC,CASSPELADVNEQFF
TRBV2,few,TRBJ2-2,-,TGTGCCAGCAGTGAGGCGGGTTTGGCCGGGGAGCTGTTTTTT,CASSEAGLAGELFF
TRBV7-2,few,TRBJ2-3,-,TGTGCCAGCAGCTTAGCGGGCTGGGGTACAGATACGCAGTATTTT,CASSLAGWGTDTQYF
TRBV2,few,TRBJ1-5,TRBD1,TGTGCCAGCAGAGGACAGGACAGTTCGTTAGGTCAGCCCCAGCATTTT,CASRGQDSSLGQPQHF
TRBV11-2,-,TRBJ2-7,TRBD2,TGTGCCAGCAGCTTAGATCCCAGCGGGAGAACCGAGCAGTACTTC,CASSLDPSGRTEQYF
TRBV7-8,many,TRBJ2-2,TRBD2,TGTGCCAGCAGCACCTTACTAGCGTCCGGGGAGCTGTTTTTT,CASSTLLASGELFF
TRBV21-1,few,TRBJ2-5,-,TGTGCCAGCAGCAAAGGAAAAGGTCCTTGGCCCGGACCCACGGAGACCCAGTACTTC,CASSKGKGPWPGPTETQYF
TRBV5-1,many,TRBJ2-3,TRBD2,TGCGCCAGCAGCCTTGGGACTAGCGGGGCCACAGATACGCAGTATTTT,CASSLGTSGATDTQYF
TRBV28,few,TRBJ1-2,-,TGTGCCAGCAGTCCGAATTATGTAGCCTATGGCTACACCTTC,CASSPNYVAYGYTF
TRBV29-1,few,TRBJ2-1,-,TGCAGCGTTGCGGGACAAGGGAGACAAATCAATGAGCAGTTCTTC,CSVAGQGRQINEQFF
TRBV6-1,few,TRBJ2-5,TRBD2,TGTGCCAGCAGTCCGAGCGGGGGGGAGACCCAGTACTTC,CASSPSGGETQYF
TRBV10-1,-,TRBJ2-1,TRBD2,TGCGCCAGCAGTGAGTATGGGACTAGTTCCTACAATGAGCAGTTCTTC,CASSEYGTSSYNEQFF
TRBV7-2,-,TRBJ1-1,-,TGTGCCAGCAGCTTGGTGGCTAAGGGACTCTCTGAAGCTTTCTTT,CASSLVAKGLSEAFF
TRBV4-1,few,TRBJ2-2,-,TGCGCCAGCAATCCCGTGTTGCGCACCGGGGAGCTGTTTTTT,CASNPVLRTGELFF
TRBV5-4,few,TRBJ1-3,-,TGTGCCAGCAGCTTGGGTGGGACTTCTGGAAACACCATATATTTT,CASSLGGTSGNTIYF
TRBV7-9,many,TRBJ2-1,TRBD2,TGTGCCAGCAGCCTGGACTCCGGACTAGCGGGGTACAATGAGCAGTTCTTC,CASSLDSGLAGYNEQFF
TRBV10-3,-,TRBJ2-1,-,TGTGCCACCGGGACCGCAACCCGAAACAATGAGCAGTTCTTC,CATGTATRNNEQFF
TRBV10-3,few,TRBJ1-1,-,TGTGCCATCCGAAACGAACTTGGCCCTGAAGCTTTCTTT,CAIRNELGPEAFF
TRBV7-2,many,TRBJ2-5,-,TGTGCCAGCAGCTTCTACGAAGAGACCCAGTACTTC,CASSFYEETQYF
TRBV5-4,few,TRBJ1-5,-,TGTGCCAGCAGCTTGGACCTAGGGGTAAATCAGCCCCAGCATTTT,CASSLDLGVNQPQHF
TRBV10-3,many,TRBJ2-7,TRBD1,TGTGCCACCAGTGGTAGGACAGGGGGGACCGAGCAGTACTTC,CATSGRTGGTEQYF
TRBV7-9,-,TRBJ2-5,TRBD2,TGTGCCAGCAGCTTACCCGGACTAGCGGGGGAGACCCAGTACTTC,CASSLPGLAGETQYF
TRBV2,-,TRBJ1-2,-,TGTGCCAGCTCCCGAGATGAGGGACACTATGGCTACACCTTC,CASSRDEGHYGYTF
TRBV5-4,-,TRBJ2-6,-,TGTGCCAGCAGCTTGGTTTCTCAGACTGGGGCCAACGTCCTGACTTTC,CASSLVSQTGANVLTF
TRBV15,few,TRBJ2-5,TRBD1,TGTGCCACCAGCAGAGTGTTGTCGGGCAGGGGGCCGACCCAGTACTTC,CATSRVLSGRGPTQYF
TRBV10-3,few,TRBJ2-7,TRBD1,TGTGCCATCATGGGACAGGGAAGTTCCGAGCAGTACTTC,CAIMGQGSSEQYF
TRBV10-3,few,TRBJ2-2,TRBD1,TGTGCCATCAGCAGACAGGGTGCGGATAGCGGGGAGCTGTTTTTT,CAISRQGADSGELFF
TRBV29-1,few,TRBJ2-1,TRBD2,TGCAGCGTTGATGGGCTAGCGGGCTACAATGAGCAGTTCTTC,CSVDGLAGYNEQFF
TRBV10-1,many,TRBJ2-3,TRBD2,TGCGCCAGCACCCCAGGGCGTAGCGGGTCAGATACGCAGTATTTT,CASTPGRSGSDTQYF
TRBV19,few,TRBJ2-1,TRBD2,TGTGCCAGTAGTCATCTTCTAAGCGGGAGTCTTGAGCAGTTCTTC,CASSHLLSGSLEQFF
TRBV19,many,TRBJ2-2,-,TGTGCCAGTAGTATCGGACAGAAGACCGGGGAGCTGTTTTTT,CASSIGQKTGELFF